This T cell receptor (beta chain) is drawn from a study of post-analysis software for immune sequencing data. The wider study: Clinical courses comprised relapsing-remitting, secondary progressive and progressive-relapsing multiple sclerosis. The study's findings and limits: Diversity measured as normalized Chao1 was significantly lower in multiple sclerosis patients than in controls. Samples sharing a preparation batch grouped tightly together when assessed by F measure.

Unique molecular identifiers featured in each of the TCR beta cDNA libraries. Out of about 0.95 to 10 million T cells, a few hundred thousand cDNA molecules were generated. TCRdb called the PCR reads again in MiXCR, with one record for every CDR3 protein. The data hold about half a million distinct CDR3 sequences, with around 40% observed a single time. On this clonotype itself: Its antigen is not identified.

The sequencing sample was made of blood. The TCR was taken from a girl between 5 and 17 years old with multiple sclerosis.

The CDR3 region has the DNA TGCGCCAGCAGCTTGGACAGGGAGACAGATACGCAGTATTTT. This gives the protein CASSLDRETDTQYF. The chain carries TRBV5-1 and TRBJ2-3, with a tentative D call TRBD1 (6 bases). V dropped 0 bases and J dropped 3 bases, with 8 bases sitting between them. This CDR3 contains 14 residues. CDR1 is SGHRS, CDR2 YFSETQ, per germline.